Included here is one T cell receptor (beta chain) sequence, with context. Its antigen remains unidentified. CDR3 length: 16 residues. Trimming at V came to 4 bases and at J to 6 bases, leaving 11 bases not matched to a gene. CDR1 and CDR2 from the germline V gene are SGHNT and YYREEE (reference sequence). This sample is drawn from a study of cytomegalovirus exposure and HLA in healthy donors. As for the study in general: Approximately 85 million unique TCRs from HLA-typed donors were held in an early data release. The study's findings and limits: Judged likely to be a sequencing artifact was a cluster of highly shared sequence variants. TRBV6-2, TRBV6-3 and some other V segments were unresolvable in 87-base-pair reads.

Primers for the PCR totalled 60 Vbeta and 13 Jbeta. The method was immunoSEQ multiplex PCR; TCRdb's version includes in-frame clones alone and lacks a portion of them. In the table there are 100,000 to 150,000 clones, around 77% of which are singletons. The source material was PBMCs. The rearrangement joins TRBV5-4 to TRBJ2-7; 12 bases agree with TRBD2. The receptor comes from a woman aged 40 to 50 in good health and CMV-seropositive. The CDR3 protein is CASSTRTSGRMSEQYF. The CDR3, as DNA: TGTGCCAGCAGCACTCGAACTAGCGGGAGGATGAGCGAGCAGTACTTC.